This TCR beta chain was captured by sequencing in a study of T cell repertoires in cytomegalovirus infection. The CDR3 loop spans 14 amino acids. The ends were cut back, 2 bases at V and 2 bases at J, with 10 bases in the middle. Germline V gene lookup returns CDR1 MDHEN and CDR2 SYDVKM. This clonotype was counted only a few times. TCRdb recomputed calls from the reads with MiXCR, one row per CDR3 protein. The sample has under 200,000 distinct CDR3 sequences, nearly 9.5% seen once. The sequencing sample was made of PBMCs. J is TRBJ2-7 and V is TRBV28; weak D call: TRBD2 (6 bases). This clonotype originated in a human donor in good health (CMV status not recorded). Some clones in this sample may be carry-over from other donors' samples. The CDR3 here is CASSLLGGTYEQYF. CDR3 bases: TGTGCCAGCAGTTTACTGGGGGGAACCTACGAGCAGTACTTC. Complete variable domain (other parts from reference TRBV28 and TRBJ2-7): DVKVTQSSRYLVKRTGEKVFLECVQDMDHENMFWYRQDPGLGLRLIYFSYDVKMKEKGDIPEGYSVSREKKERFSLILESASTNQTSMYLCASSLLGGTYEQYFGPGTRLTVT.